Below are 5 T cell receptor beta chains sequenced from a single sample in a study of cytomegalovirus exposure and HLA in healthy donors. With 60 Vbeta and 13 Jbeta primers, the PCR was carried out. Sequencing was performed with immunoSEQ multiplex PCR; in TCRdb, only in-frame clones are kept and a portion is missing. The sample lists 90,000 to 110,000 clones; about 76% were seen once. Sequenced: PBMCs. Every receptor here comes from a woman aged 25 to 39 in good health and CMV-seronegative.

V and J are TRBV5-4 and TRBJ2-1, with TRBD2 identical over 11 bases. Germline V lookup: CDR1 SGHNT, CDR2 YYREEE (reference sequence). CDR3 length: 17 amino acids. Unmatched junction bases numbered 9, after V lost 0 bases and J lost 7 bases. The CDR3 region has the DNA TGTGCCAGCAGCTTGGGACTTACTAGCGGGAGAGGGAATGAGCAGTTCTTC. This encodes CASSLGLTSGRGNEQFF.

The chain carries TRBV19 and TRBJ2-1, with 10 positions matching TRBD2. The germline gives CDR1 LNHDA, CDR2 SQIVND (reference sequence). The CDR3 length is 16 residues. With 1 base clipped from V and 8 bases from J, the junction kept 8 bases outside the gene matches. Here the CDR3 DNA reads TGTGCCAGTAGTATAGGGACTAGCGGAAAGTGGGATGAGCAGTTCTTC. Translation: CASSIGTSGKWDEQFF.

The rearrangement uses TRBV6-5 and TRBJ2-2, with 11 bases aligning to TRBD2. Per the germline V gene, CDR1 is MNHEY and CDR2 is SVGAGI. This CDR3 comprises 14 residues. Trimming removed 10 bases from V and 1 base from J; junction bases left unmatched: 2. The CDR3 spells CATGTSGNTGELFF. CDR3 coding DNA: TGTGCCACAGGGACTAGCGGGAACACCGGGGAGCTGTTTTTT.

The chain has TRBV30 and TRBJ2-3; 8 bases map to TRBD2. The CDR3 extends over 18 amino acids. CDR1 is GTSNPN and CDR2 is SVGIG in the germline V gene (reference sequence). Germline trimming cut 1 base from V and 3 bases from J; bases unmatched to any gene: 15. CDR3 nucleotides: TGTGCCTGGAGTGGACAAAGGACCTTTCGACTAGCGACAGATACGCAGTATTTT. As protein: CAWSGQRTFRLATDTQYF.

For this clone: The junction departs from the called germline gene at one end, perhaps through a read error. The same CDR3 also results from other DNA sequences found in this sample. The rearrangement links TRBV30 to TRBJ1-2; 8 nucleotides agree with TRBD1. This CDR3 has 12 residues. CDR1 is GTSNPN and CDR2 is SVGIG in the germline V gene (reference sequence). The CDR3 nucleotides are TGTGCTTGGAACAGGGGGGTCGATGGCTACACCTTC. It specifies CAWNRGVDGYTF.